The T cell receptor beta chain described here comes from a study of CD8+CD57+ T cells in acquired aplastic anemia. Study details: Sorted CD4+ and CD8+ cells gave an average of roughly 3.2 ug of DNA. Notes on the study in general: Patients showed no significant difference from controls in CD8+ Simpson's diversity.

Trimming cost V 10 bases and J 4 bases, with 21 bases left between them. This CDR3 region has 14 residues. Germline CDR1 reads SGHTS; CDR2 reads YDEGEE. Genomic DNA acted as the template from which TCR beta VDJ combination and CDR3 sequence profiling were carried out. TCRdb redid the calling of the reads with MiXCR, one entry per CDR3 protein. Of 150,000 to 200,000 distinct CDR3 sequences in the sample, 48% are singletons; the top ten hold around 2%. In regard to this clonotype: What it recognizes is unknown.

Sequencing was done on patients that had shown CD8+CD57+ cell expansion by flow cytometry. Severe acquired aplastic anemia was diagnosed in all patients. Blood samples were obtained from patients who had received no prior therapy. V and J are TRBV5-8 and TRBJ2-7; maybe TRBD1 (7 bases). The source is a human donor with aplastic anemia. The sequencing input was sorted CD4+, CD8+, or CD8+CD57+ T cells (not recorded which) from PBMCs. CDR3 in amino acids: CAQKEGTAVYEQYF. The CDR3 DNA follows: TGTGCCCAAAAGGAGGGGACAGCAGTGTACGAGCAGTACTTC.